The 27 T cell receptor beta chains presented below share a single source sample, sequenced in a study of blood T cell repertoires in COVID-19. Produced via immunoSEQ multiplex PCR; TCRdb's table is partial and in-frame only. The sample shows around 97,000 clones, just over 85% of them seen only once. Sample: peripheral blood. These TCRs come from a human donor in a cohort sampled during active COVID-19.

This chain joins TRBV7-8 and TRBJ1-2; D is possibly TRBD1 (6 bases). This CDR3 spans 17 amino acids. Germline CDR1 reads SGHVS; CDR2 reads FQNEAQ. V lost 4 bases and J 7 bases, leaving 25 bases between the germline ends. In DNA form, the CDR3 reads TGTGCCAGCAGCTCAACTCCGTCAGGGGCTACTATGGGTGGCTACACCTTC. It encodes CASSSTPSGATMGGYTF.

The J gene is TRBJ1-5, the V gene TRBV12-3 or TRBV12-4, with D unresolved. The CDR3 contains 13 residues. The V and J ends lost 6 bases and 6 bases respectively, with 12 bases between them. CDR3: CASSHDSGQPQHF. In DNA, the CDR3 is TGTGCCAGCAGCCACGACTCGGGTCAGCCCCAGCATTTT.

This clone showed up just once. This rearrangement joins TRBV7-9 to TRBJ1-6, with D tentatively TRBD1 (6 bases). The germline V and J ends were trimmed by 6 bases and 10 bases, with 16 bases remaining between them. Germline V gene sequence: CDR1 SEHNR, CDR2 FQNEAQ (reference sequence). The CDR3 has 14 amino acids. Written as DNA, the CDR3 is TGTGCCAGCAGGCGAACAGGGACGAGCTCACCCCTCCACTTT. Protein sequence: CASRRTGTSSPLHF.

The chain is built from TRBV19 and TRBJ1-5; D is unclear. Germline CDR1 is LNHDA and CDR2 is SQIVND (reference sequence). This CDR3 has 16 residues. CDR3 DNA: TGTGCTAGCCGTGCCCCTCGGCCGGCTTACAATCAGCCCCAGCATTTT. Its protein is CASRAPRPAYNQPQHF.

The chain uses TRBV11-2 and TRBJ2-1; TRBD2 matches 14 bases. Germline V gene lookup returns CDR1 SGHAT and CDR2 FQNNGV. V dropped 2 bases and J dropped 1; count of bases not matched to a gene: 7. This CDR3 is 19 amino acids long. The CDR3 region has the DNA TGTGCCAGCAGCTTACTGGGACTAGCGGGGGCAACATCCTACAATGAGCAGTTCTTC. It yields the protein CASSLLGLAGATSYNEQFF.

V usage is TRBV5-4 and J usage is TRBJ2-5; the match to TRBD2 covers 8 bases. Trimming took 4 bases from V and 5 from J; bases not matched to a gene: 16. Germline V CDR1 and CDR2: SGHNT, YYREEE (reference sequence). The CDR3 is 17 residues long. CDR3 amino acids: CASSPEGGGSQWETQYF. The DNA of the CDR3 is TGTGCCAGCAGCCCCGAAGGCGGGGGGTCCCAATGGGAGACCCAGTACTTC.

The sample holds a few counts of this clone. The CDR3 is CASSLSGQNYGYTF. The CDR3, as DNA: TGCGCCAGCAGCTTGAGTGGTCAGAACTATGGCTACACCTTC. This chain connects TRBV5-1 to TRBJ1-2; D is unresolved. Trimming shortened V by 1 base and J by 2 bases, and 9 bases separated the two germline ends. The length of the CDR3 is 14 residues. Germline CDR1 is SGHRS and CDR2 is YFSETQ. Variable domain in full (rest from reference TRBV5-1 and TRBJ1-2): KAGVTQTPRYLIKTRGQQVTLSCSPISGHRSVSWYQQTPGQGLQFLFEYFSETQRNKGNFPGRFSGRQFSNSRSEMNVSTLELGDSALYLCASSLSGQNYGYTFGSGTRLTVV.

J is TRBJ1-2 and V is TRBV7-9, with TRBD1 identical over 8 bases. J lost 0 bases, V lost 4 bases, and 13 bases had no gene match. This CDR3 region has 18 residues. Germline V gives CDR1 SEHNR, CDR2 FQNEAQ (reference sequence). The CDR3 loop reads CASSSPPLDRAANYGYTF. Written as DNA, the CDR3 is TGTGCCAGCAGCTCTCCGCCCTTGGACAGGGCGGCTAACTATGGCTACACCTTC.

The rearrangement uses TRBV2 and TRBJ1-1, with D possibly being TRBD1 (5 bases). V shed 9 bases and J shed 3 bases, with 14 bases lying between them. The germline CDR1 and CDR2 sequences are SNHLY and FYNNEI. The CDR3 spans 13 residues. The CDR3 region is CASGGRWDTEAFF. As DNA, the CDR3 is TGTGCCAGTGGGGGGAGATGGGACACTGAAGCTTTCTTT. The variable domain in full, completed from reference TRBV2 and TRBJ1-1, reads EPEVTQTPSHQVTQMGQEVILRCVPISNHLYFYWYRQILGQKVEFLVSFYNNEISEKSEIFDDQFSVERPDGSNFTLKIRSTKLEDSAMYFCASGGRWDTEAFFGQGTRLTVV.

The gene calls are TRBV9 and TRBJ1-3; 7 nucleotides line up with TRBD1. The CDR3 contains 14 residues. The germline V gene has CDR1 SGDLS and CDR2 YYNGEE. The V and J ends lost 6 bases and 2 bases, in that order; junction bases with no gene match: 5. The CDR3 region is CASTPTGAGNTIYF. The CDR3 bases are TGTGCCAGCACGCCAACAGGGGCTGGAAACACCATATATTTT.

V and J are TRBV29-1 and TRBJ2-3; the match to TRBD2 covers 9 bases. From germline, CDR1 is SQVTM and CDR2 ANQGSEA. The ends lost 3 bases at V and 6 bases at J; junction bases unmatched: 7. CDR3 length: 14 residues. CDR3 coding DNA: TGCAGCGTTGAGAGGGCGGGAGGGCCCGATACGCAGTATTTT. It codes for CSVERAGGPDTQYF.

V and J are TRBV4-1 and TRBJ1-2; no firm D call. CDR1 and CDR2 from the germline V gene are MGHRA and YSYEKL. CDR3 length: 15 amino acids. The V gene lost 6 bases and the J gene lost 0 bases, with 14 bases spanning the gap. The CDR3 sequence is CASRDGLSANYGYTF. Here the CDR3 DNA reads TGCGCCAGCAGGGACGGACTTTCAGCTAACTATGGCTACACCTTC.

The chain joins TRBV6-5 to TRBJ2-7; TRBD1 matches at 7 bases. Germline lookup yields CDR1 MNHEY and CDR2 SVGAGI. With 10 bases clipped from V and 6 bases from J, the junction kept 12 bases outside the gene matches. CDR3 length equals 13 residues. This CDR3 reads CATGADRLGEQYF. The CDR3 bases are TGTGCCACCGGAGCGGACAGGCTTGGCGAGCAGTACTTC.

The rearrangement links TRBV3-1 (or the pseudogene TRBV3-2) to TRBJ1-1; possibly TRBD1 for D (6 bases). CDR3 length: 14 residues. Per germline, CDR1 LGHDT and CDR2 YNNKEL (reference sequence). The germline V and J ends were trimmed by 7 bases and 5 bases, with 17 bases remaining between them. This CDR3 is CASTGGQGYTEAFF. CDR3 bases: TGTGCCAGCACTGGGGGTCAGGGGTATACTGAAGCTTTCTTT.

The CDR3 nucleotides are TGTGCCAGCGCCGAGACTAGCGGGTCCATCTCCTACAATGAGCAGTTCTTC. It specifies CASAETSGSISYNEQFF. The chain has TRBV7-9 and TRBJ2-1; 10 nucleotides line up with TRBD2. The CDR3 extends over 17 amino acids. V lost 8 bases and J lost 0; bases outside the gene matches: 10. Per the germline V gene, CDR1 is SEHNR and CDR2 is FQNEAQ (reference sequence).

The chain couples TRBV13 to TRBJ1-6; a possible D gene is TRBD1 (6 bases). V was shortened by 3 bases and J by 0 bases, with 9 bases between the two germline ends. This CDR3 has 16 residues. Germline lookup yields CDR1 PRHDT and CDR2 FYEKMQ (reference sequence). CDR3: CASSLGASSYNSPLHF. In DNA form, the CDR3 reads TGTGCCAGCAGCTTGGGGGCGAGCTCCTATAATTCACCCCTCCACTTT.

The rearrangement uses TRBV18 and TRBJ2-7; D gene unclear. The V gene's germline CDR1 is KGHSH and CDR2 LQKENI. Trimming removed 6 bases from V and 1 base from J, with 16 bases in between. The CDR3 is made up of 15 amino acids. The CDR3 here is CASSIRPARSYEQYF. The CDR3 nucleotides read TGTGCCAGCTCTATTAGACCAGCGAGGTCCTACGAGCAGTACTTC.

The chain links TRBV7-2 to TRBJ1-5; 8 nucleotides line up with TRBD1. The germline V gene encodes CDR1 SGHTA and CDR2 FQGNSA. V lost 0 bases to trimming and J lost 6 bases; unmatched junction nucleotides: 4. The CDR3 consists of 15 residues. This CDR3 reads CASSLAGQVGQPQHF. For the CDR3, the DNA is TGTGCCAGCAGCTTAGCGGGACAGGTCGGTCAGCCCCAGCATTTT.

In its sample, this clone was seen a few times. The V call is TRBV19, the J call TRBJ2-4, with a tentative D call TRBD2 (5 bases). The V gene's germline CDR1 is LNHDA and CDR2 SQIVND (reference sequence). CDR3 length: 17 residues. V was pared by 0 bases and J by 3 bases, with 15 bases between. The CDR3 DNA reads as TGTGCCAGTAGTATAGAGGGGTCTTGGGGAGTCAAAAACATTCAGTACTTC. It translates to CASSIEGSWGVKNIQYF.

This chain uses TRBV12-5 with TRBJ1-4; maybe TRBD1 (5 bases). The V and J ends lost 2 bases and 10 bases respectively, with 17 bases between them. The CDR3 is 15 residues long. The V gene's germline CDR1 is LGHNT and CDR2 FRNRAP. The CDR3 DNA reads as TGTGCTAGTGGTTTGACCCCGGACACGGTCGGAAAACTGTTTTTT. It encodes CASGLTPDTVGKLFF. Variable domain in full (rest from reference TRBV12-5 and TRBJ1-4): DARVTQTPRHKVTEMGQEVTMRCQPILGHNTVFWYRQTMMQGLELLAYFRNRAPLDDSGMPKDRFSAEMPDATLATLKIQPSEPRDSAVYFCASGLTPDTVGKLFFGSGTQLSVL.

This chain uses TRBV6-2 or TRBV6-3 with TRBJ2-1, with 8 nucleotides matching TRBD2. From germline, CDR1 is MNHEY and CDR2 SVGEGT. This CDR3 contains 16 residues. Trimming at V came to 6 bases and at J to 8 bases, leaving 15 bases not matched to a gene. CDR3 loop: CASSHRGGVLRDEQFF. The CDR3 DNA follows: TGTGCCAGCAGCCACCGGGGGGGGGTTCTCCGTGATGAGCAGTTCTTC.

The chain links TRBV5-1 to TRBJ1-1, with D maybe TRBD1 (5 bases). The germline V gene encodes CDR1 SGHRS and CDR2 YFSETQ. V lost 4 bases and J 3 bases, leaving 19 bases between the germline ends. This CDR3 spans 16 amino acids. CDR3 protein: CASSPAGEGPYTEAFF. CDR3 DNA sequence: TGCGCCAGCAGCCCGGCCGGGGAGGGGCCTTACACTGAAGCTTTCTTT. The variable domain in full, with the rest retrieved from reference TRBV5-1 and TRBJ1-1, is KAGVTQTPRYLIKTRGQQVTLSCSPISGHRSVSWYQQTPGQGLQFLFEYFSETQRNKGNFPGRFSGRQFSNSRSEMNVSTLELGDSALYLCASSPAGEGPYTEAFFGQGTRLTVV.

The genes are TRBV5-4 and TRBJ1-1; 12 bases line up with TRBD1. The V gene's germline CDR1 is SGHNT and CDR2 YYREEE (reference sequence). This CDR3 spans 16 amino acids. The J segment lost 10 bases and the V segment lost 2 bases, leaving 12 bases of the junction unmatched. Written as DNA, the CDR3 is TGTGCCAGCAGCTTCACCGGGACAGGGGGCGGTAAGAGAGCTTTCTTT. Protein: CASSFTGTGGGKRAFF.

V gene TRBV2 combines with J gene TRBJ1-5, with 7 bases identical to TRBD1. Germline V gene data show CDR1 as SNHLY and CDR2 as FYNNEI. The CDR3 runs 15 residues. The J segment lost 4 bases and the V segment lost 3 bases, leaving 6 bases of the junction unmatched. CDR3 protein: CASSDGGTANQPQHF. CDR3 nucleotides: TGTGCCAGCAGTGATGGCGGGACAGCGAATCAGCCCCAGCATTTT.

The chain uses TRBV7-3 and TRBJ2-3; 11 bases fit TRBD2. V shed 6 bases, J shed 1 base, and the junction held 3 bases outside the gene matches. Germline V gene sequence: CDR1 SGHTA, CDR2 FQGTGA. CDR3 length: 15 residues. DNA of the CDR3: TGTGCCAGCAGTGTACTAGCGGGGGGCACAGATACGCAGTATTTT. It specifies CASSVLAGGTDTQYF. Drawing the rest from reference TRBV7-3 and TRBJ2-3, the complete variable domain is GAGVSQTPSNKVTEKGKYVELRCDPISGHTALYWYRQSLGQGPEFLIYFQGTGAADDSGLPNDRFFAVRPEGSVSTLKIQRTERGDSAVYLCASSVLAGGTDTQYFGPGTRLTVL.

The chain links TRBV11-3 to TRBJ2-1, with TRBD1 matching 7 bases. This CDR3 comprises 16 residues. V was clipped by 3 bases and J by 5 bases; unmatched bases: 10. The germline V gene encodes CDR1 SGHNT and CDR2 YENEEA. The DNA for the CDR3 is TGTGCCAGCAGCTTTCGACAGGGCCCCTACAACAATGAGCAGTTCTTC. Protein sequence: CASSFRQGPYNNEQFF.

V gene TRBV7-7 combines with J gene TRBJ2-5; 7 nucleotides align to TRBD1. Germline CDR1 SSHAT, CDR2 FNYEAQ (reference sequence). The CDR3 is 15 amino acids. In DNA form, the CDR3 reads TGTGCTAGCCGTACAGGGGTCGGACAACAAGAGACCCAGTACTTC. It encodes CASRTGVGQQETQYF.